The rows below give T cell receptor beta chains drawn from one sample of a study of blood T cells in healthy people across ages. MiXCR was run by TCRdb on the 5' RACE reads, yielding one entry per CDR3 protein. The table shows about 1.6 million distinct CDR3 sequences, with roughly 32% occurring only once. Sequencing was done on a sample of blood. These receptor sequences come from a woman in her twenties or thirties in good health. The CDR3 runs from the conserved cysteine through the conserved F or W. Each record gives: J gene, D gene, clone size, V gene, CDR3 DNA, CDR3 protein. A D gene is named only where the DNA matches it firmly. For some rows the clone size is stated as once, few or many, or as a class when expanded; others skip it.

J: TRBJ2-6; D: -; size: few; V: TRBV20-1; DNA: TGCAGTGACATCTCCCGGGCCTCTGGGGCCAACGTCCTGACTTTC; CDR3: CSDISRASGANVLTF
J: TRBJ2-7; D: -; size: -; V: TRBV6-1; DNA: TGTGCCTGCAGTGAAGCGCGGCGGAACTCCTACGAGCAGTACTTC; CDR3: CACSEARRNSYEQYF
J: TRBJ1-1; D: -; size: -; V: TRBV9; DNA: TGTGCCAGCAGCCCTGAGGGGGATAACACTGAAGCTTTCTTT; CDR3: CASSPEGDNTEAFF
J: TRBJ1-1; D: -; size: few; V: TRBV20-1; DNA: TGCAGTTCGCGAGGGGGAGGGGCCACTGAAGCTTTCTTT; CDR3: CSSRGGGATEAFF
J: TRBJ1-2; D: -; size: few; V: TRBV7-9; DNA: TGTGCCAGCAGCTCCGCGAAGGGTCGAAACTATGGCTACACCTTC; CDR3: CASSSAKGRNYGYTF
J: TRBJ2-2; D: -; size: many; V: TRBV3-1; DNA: TGTGCCAGCAGCCAAGGCACCGGGGAGCTGTTTTTT; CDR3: CASSQGTGELFF
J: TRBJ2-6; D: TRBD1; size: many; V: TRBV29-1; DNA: TGCAGCGTCAACAGGGGTCAGGAGGCCAACGTCCTGACTTTC; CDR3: CSVNRGQEANVLTF
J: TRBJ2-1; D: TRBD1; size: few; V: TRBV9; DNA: TGTGCCAGCAGCGTAGCGGACAGGGGAGCGGATGAGCAGTTCTTC; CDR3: CASSVADRGADEQFF
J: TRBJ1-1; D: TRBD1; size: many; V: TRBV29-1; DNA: TGCAGCGTTAATACCGGGACAGCAAGGGCTTTCTTT; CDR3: CSVNTGTARAFF
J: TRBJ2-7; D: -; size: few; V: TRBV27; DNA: TGTGCCAGCAGCAAAGACAGGTTGACGAACGAGCAGTACTTC; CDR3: CASSKDRLTNEQYF
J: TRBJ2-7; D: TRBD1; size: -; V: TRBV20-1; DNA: TGCAGTGTCCGCGATGGACAGGGGTCGGCCTACGAGCAGTACTTC; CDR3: CSVRDGQGSAYEQYF
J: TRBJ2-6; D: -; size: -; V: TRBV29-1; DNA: TGCAGCGTTGAGGCAATCTCTGGGGCCAACGTCCTGACTTTC; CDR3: CSVEAISGANVLTF
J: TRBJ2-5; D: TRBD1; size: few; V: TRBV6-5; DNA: TGTGCCAGCAGTTCGACAGGGAGCCGACAAGAGACCCAGTACTTC; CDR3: CASSSTGSRQETQYF
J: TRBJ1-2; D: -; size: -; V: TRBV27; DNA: TGTGCCAGCAGTTCCCCCGCAGGGTATGGCTACACCTTC; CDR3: CASSSPAGYGYTF
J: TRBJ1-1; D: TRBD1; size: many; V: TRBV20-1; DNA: TGCAGTTCAGGGGGCAGGGACACTGAAGCTTTCTTT; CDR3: CSSGGRDTEAFF
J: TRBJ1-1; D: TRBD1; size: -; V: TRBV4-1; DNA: TGCGCCAGCAGCCAAGATCCGCAGGGGGTGGTTGAAGCTTTCTTT; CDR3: CASSQDPQGVVEAFF
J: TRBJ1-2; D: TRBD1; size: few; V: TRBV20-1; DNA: TGCAGTGCTAGCAAGATACAGGGGGCGAATGCGGGCTACACCTTC; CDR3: CSASKIQGANAGYTF
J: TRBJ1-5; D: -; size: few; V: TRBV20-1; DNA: TGCAGTGCTAGTTGGGAGGGGGGTGTCAGCAATCAGCCCCAGCATTTT; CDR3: CSASWEGGVSNQPQHF
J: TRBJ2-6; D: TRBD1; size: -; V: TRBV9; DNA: TGTGCCAGCAGCGTAGCTTCGGACAGGGCGCGTATCTCTGGGGCCAACGTCCTGACTTTC; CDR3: CASSVASDRARISGANVLTF
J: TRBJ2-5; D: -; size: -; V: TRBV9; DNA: TGTGCCAGCAGCGTAGTCGCGGGGGCTCAAGAGACCCAGTACTTC; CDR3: CASSVVAGAQETQYF
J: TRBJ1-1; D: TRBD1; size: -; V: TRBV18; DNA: TGTGCCAGCTCACCCCAGGGACAGATGAACACTGAAGCTTTCTTT; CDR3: CASSPQGQMNTEAFF
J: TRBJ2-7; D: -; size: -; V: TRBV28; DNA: TGTGCCACCACTCCCGGGGGCTCCTACGAGCAGTACTTC; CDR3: CATTPGGSYEQYF
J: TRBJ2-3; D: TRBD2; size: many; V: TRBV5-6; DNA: TGTGCCAGCAGCTTGGAGCCTAGCGGGAGGACAGATACGCAGTATTTT; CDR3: CASSLEPSGRTDTQYF
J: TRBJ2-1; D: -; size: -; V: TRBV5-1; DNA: TGCGCCAGCAAACAGGACAACAATGAGCAGTTCTTC; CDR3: CASKQDNNEQFF
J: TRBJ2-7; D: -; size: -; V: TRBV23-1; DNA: TGCGCCAGCGGTCAATCGCAAACCTACGAGCAGTACTTC; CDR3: CASGQSQTYEQYF
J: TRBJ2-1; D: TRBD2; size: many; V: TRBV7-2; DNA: TGTGCCAGCAGCCCGAAGGTAGCGGGCCACAATGAGCAGTTCTTC; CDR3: CASSPKVAGHNEQFF
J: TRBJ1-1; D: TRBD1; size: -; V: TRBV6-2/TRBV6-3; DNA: TGTGCCAGCAGACCCCGGACAGGCAGCACTGAAGCTTTCTTT; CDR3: CASRPRTGSTEAFF
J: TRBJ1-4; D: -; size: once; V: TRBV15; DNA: TGTGACACCACTTTGGGGAGAGGGGGTGAAAAACTGTTTTTT; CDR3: CDTTLGRGGEKLFF
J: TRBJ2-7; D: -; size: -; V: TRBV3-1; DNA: TGTGCCAGCAGCCAAGATCAAGGGTACAGCTCCTACAATGAGCAGTACTTC; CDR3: CASSQDQGYSSYNEQYF
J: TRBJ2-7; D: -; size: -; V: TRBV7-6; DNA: TGTGCCAGCAGCCTACAGGGTAGTTTCAACGAGCAGTACTTC; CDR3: CASSLQGSFNEQYF
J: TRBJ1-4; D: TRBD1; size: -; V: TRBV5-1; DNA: TGCGCCAGCAGCGAGACAGGGTCTGATGAAAAACTGTTTTTT; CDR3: CASSETGSDEKLFF
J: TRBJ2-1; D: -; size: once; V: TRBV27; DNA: TGTGCCAGCAGTCCCCCGGGCAGGGGTTATGAGCAGTTCTTC; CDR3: CASSPPGRGYEQFF
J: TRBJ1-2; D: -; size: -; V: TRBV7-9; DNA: TGTGCCAGCACTTTGGTGGGGACGGATACGAGGGGGTACACCTTC; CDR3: CASTLVGTDTRGYTF
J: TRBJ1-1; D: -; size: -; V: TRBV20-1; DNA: TGCAGTGCTTCCGTAGGGATTGGGGACACTGAAGCTTTCTTT; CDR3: CSASVGIGDTEAFF
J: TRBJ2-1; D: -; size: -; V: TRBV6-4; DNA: TGTGCCAGCAGTATTACCCACTACAATGAGCAGTTCTTC; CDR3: CASSITHYNEQFF
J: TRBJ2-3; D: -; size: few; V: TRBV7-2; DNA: TGTGCCAGCAGCCTTAACCCGGGGGATACGCAGTATTTT; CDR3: CASSLNPGDTQYF
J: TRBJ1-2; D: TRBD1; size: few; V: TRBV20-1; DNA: TGCAGTGCATTTCCGGGACAGGGAAAAGAGGCCTATGGCTACACCTTC; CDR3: CSAFPGQGKEAYGYTF
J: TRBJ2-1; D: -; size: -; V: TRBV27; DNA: TGTGCCAGCAGATCTCTAGCGCAAAGCTCCTACAATGAGCAGTTCTTC; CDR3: CASRSLAQSSYNEQFF
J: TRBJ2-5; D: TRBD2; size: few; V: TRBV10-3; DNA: TGTGCCATCAGGAGCGGGGGAGAAGAGACCCAGTACTTC; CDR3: CAIRSGGEETQYF
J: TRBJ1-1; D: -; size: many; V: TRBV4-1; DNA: TGCGCCAGCAGCCGCCGACAGGCTCAGAGAATGAACACTGAAGCTTTCTTT; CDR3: CASSRRQAQRMNTEAFF
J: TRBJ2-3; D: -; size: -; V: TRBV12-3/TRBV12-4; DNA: TGTGCCAGCAGTTTCGGCCGGGTTAGAGCAGATGTGCAATATTTT; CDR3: CASSFGRVRADVQYF
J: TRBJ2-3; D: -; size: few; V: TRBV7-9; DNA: TGTGCCAGCAGCTTAGAGGTGGGGCCCACAGATACGCAGTATTTT; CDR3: CASSLEVGPTDTQYF
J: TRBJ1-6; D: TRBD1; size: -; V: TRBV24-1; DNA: TGTGCCACCAGCCCGAGAAGACAGGGGGCGAGTTCACCCCTCCACTTT; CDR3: CATSPRRQGASSPLHF
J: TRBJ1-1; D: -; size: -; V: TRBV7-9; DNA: TGTGCCAGCAGCTCAAGACAGGAGAACACTGAAGCTTTCTTT; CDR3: CASSSRQENTEAFF
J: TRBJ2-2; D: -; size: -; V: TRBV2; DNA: TGTGCTAGAACCAACAGGGAAAAAGGGGAGCTGTTTTTT; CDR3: CARTNREKGELFF